The 15 T cell receptor beta chains reported below all come from one sample, sequenced in a study of T cells in Graves' hyperthyroidism and ophthalmopathy. Amplification of TCR beta CDR3 regions was performed using RNA transcripts as template. The HTBI primer set was used in a first-round RT-PCR of the TCR CDR3. Using its own MiXCR run on the multiplex PCR reads, TCRdb lists one record per CDR3 protein. The sample consists of around 800,000 distinct CDR3 sequences, over 35% of them appearing once. The sample was blood. Every receptor here comes from a man between 18 and 35 years old with Graves' hyperthyroidism.

V usage is TRBV6-6 and J usage is TRBJ2-5; TRBD2 matches at 7 bases. V lost 6 bases, J lost 4 bases, and 8 bases stayed unmatched. The germline gives CDR1 MNHNY, CDR2 SVGAGI (reference sequence). The CDR3 loop spans 14 amino acids. CDR3 residues: CASRKGGSSETQYF. The CDR3 nucleotides are TGTGCCAGCAGAAAGGGCGGGAGCTCAGAGACCCAGTACTTC.

There are many counts of this clonotype. The gene calls are TRBV11-2 and TRBJ1-5; no reliable D call. This CDR3 comprises 15 residues. CDR1 and CDR2 (germline): SGHAT, FQNNGV. V lost 1 base and J lost 7, with 14 bases in between. The CDR3 nucleotides are TGTGCCAGCAGCTTAGGGGCCGGGAACGGACAGCCCCAGCATTTT. Translated: CASSLGAGNGQPQHF.

This clonotype was detected ten times or more. This sequence joins TRBV15 and TRBJ1-5; the D is unclear. Trimming left V 0 bases short and J 2 bases short, with 5 bases between. The CDR3 is made up of 14 amino acids. Germline V gene data show CDR1 as LNHNV and CDR2 as YYDKDF (reference sequence). CDR3 in amino acids: CATSRDLGNQPQHF. In DNA, the CDR3 is TGTGCCACCAGCAGAGATCTAGGCAATCAGCCCCAGCATTTT.

In regard to this clonotype: Mismatch with germline at one junction end may stem from a read error. The rearrangement joins TRBV20-1 to TRBJ1-5; D remains unclear. Germline V gives CDR1 DFQATT, CDR2 SNEGSKA (reference sequence). This CDR3 is built from 12 residues. CDR3 coding DNA: TGCAGTGCTGGAGAGGGTGGTCAGCCCCAGCATTTT. As protein: CSAGEGGQPQHF.

This clonotype was seen a few times. The rearrangement joins TRBV7-9 to TRBJ2-2; either TRBD1 or TRBD2 may supply D (5 bases each). Trimming cost V 7 bases and J 1 base, with 13 bases left between them. This CDR3 has 15 amino acids. Germline loops: CDR1 SEHNR, CDR2 FQNEAQ (reference sequence). The CDR3 nucleotides are TGTGCCAGCACCCCGGGGCTAGGGAACACCGGGGAGCTGTTTTTT. It translates to CASTPGLGNTGELFF.

This clonotype occurred many times. The rearrangement links TRBV7-9 to TRBJ1-1; the D gene is possibly TRBD1 (5 bases). Between the trimmed V and J ends, which lost 5 bases and 3 bases, there was a span of 10 bases. Germline CDR1 and CDR2: SEHNR and FQNEAQ (reference sequence). This CDR3 region has 13 residues. The CDR3 loop is CASSVTGHTEAFF. The CDR3 bases are TGTGCCAGCAGCGTTACAGGCCACACTGAAGCTTTCTTT. Combining the CDR3 with reference TRBV7-9 and TRBJ1-1 gives the whole variable domain DTGVSQNPRHKITKRGQNVTFRCDPISEHNRLYWYRQTLGQGPEFLTYFQNEAQLEKSRLLSDRFSAERPKGSFSTLEIQRTEQGDSAMYLCASSVTGHTEAFFGQGTRLTVV.

The rearrangement links TRBV7-2 to TRBJ2-7; TRBD2 agrees at 11 bases. Losses at the gene ends were 2 bases for V and 3 bases for J; bases not matched to a gene: 3. Germline CDR1 is SGHTA and CDR2 is FQGNSA. CDR3 length equals 15 residues. The CDR3 region is CASSLLAGGLYEQYF. Here the CDR3 DNA reads TGTGCCAGCAGCTTACTAGCGGGGGGCCTCTACGAGCAGTACTTC.

V is TRBV7-6 and J is TRBJ2-2; D gene uncertain. Germline V lookup: CDR1 SGHVS, CDR2 FNYEAQ. With 4 bases removed from V and 3 bases from J, the gap between germline ends came to 18 bases. The CDR3 sequence is 17 residues long. The CDR3 protein is CASSSYPTSYDTGELFF. For the CDR3, the DNA is TGTGCCAGCAGCTCATATCCTACGTCTTACGACACCGGGGAGCTGTTTTTT. Looking up the rest from reference TRBV7-6 and TRBJ2-2 gives the full variable domain: GAGVSQSPRYKVTKRGQDVALRCDPISGHVSLYWYRQALGQGPEFLTYFNYEAQQDKSGLPNDRFSAERPEGSISTLTIQRTEQRDSAMYRCASSSYPTSYDTGELFFGEGSRLTVL.

This clonotype appeared many times. V is TRBV7-8 and J is TRBJ1-1; the D is unclear. Trimming took 5 bases from V and 0 from J, leaving 10 bases between them. This CDR3 region has 14 residues. Per the germline V gene, CDR1 is SGHVS and CDR2 is FQNEAQ. This chain's CDR3 is CASSKPTLNTEAFF. As DNA, the CDR3 is TGTGCCAGCAGCAAACCAACCCTGAACACTGAAGCTTTCTTT.

The chain uses TRBV4-2 and TRBJ2-7; no clear D. Trimming left V 0 bases short and J 0 bases short, with 12 bases between. The germline CDR1 and CDR2 sequences are LGHNA and YNFKEQ. This CDR3 comprises 16 residues. The CDR3 region has the DNA TGTGCCAGCAGCCAAGAGGTCGGATTTTTCTCCTACGAGCAGTACTTC. It encodes CASSQEVGFFSYEQYF.

In its sample, this clonotype was seen once. The rearrangement joins TRBV6-5 to TRBJ1-1; D is undetermined. Per the germline V gene, CDR1 is MNHEY and CDR2 is SVGAGI. V was trimmed by 1 base and J by 0 bases, leaving 9 bases between them. The CDR3 contains 15 residues. The CDR3 DNA sequence: TGTGCCAGCAGTTACTTGGAACAGTTGAACACTGAAGCTTTCTTT. This sequence encodes CASSYLEQLNTEAFF.

This clonotype was seen a few times. The chain is built from TRBV7-8 and TRBJ1-4; D not certain. From germline, CDR1 is SGHVS and CDR2 FQNEAQ. This CDR3 region has 14 residues. V was cut by 7 bases and J by 8 bases, with 17 bases left in between. The CDR3 DNA reads as TGTGCCAGCACCTTCCTGTCGGGTTTGGAAAAACTGTTTTTT. It encodes CASTFLSGLEKLFF.

The chain employs TRBV2 and TRBJ1-1; the match to TRBD1 covers 8 bases. There are 14 residues in the CDR3. Looked up from germline, CDR1 is SNHLY and CDR2 is FYNNEI. With 5 bases clipped from V and 11 bases from J, the junction kept 13 bases outside the gene matches. The CDR3 DNA is TGTGCCAGCAGTTTAGGTCGACAGGGGAGTACGGCTTTCTTT. Translation gives CASSLGRQGSTAFF. Drawing the rest from reference TRBV2 and TRBJ1-1, the complete variable domain is EPEVTQTPSHQVTQMGQEVILRCVPISNHLYFYWYRQILGQKVEFLVSFYNNEISEKSEIFDDQFSVERPDGSNFTLKIRSTKLEDSAMYFCASSLGRQGSTAFFGQGTRLTVV.

In this sample, this clonotype turned up many times. The chain employs TRBV2 and TRBJ1-2; TRBD1 is a possible D gene (5 bases). The CDR3 is 12 residues long. Trimming pared 4 bases from V and 8 bases from J, leaving 11 bases between. From germline, CDR1 is SNHLY and CDR2 FYNNEI. The CDR3 region has the DNA TGTGCCAGCAGTGTTCAGGGAAACGGCTACACCTTC. Amino acids: CASSVQGNGYTF. The full variable domain, rest sourced from reference TRBV2 and TRBJ1-2, is EPEVTQTPSHQVTQMGQEVILRCVPISNHLYFYWYRQILGQKVEFLVSFYNNEISEKSEIFDDQFSVERPDGSNFTLKIRSTKLEDSAMYFCASSVQGNGYTFGSGTRLTVV.

V gene TRBV7-9 combines with J gene TRBJ2-5, with D tentatively TRBD1 or TRBD2 (5 bases each). Germline CDR1 reads SEHNR; CDR2 reads FQNEAQ (reference sequence). V gave up 0 bases and J gave up 0 bases, with 11 bases separating them. The CDR3 consists of 16 residues. The CDR3 here is CASSLAGALYQETQYF. CDR3 bases: TGTGCCAGCAGCTTAGCCGGGGCCTTGTACCAAGAGACCCAGTACTTC.